This TCR beta chain was documented in a study of CD8+ T cells in alopecia areata. This clone was seen a few times. From germline, CDR1 is MGHDK and CDR2 SYGVNS. V gave up 6 bases and J gave up 4 bases, with 7 bases separating them. The CDR3 covers 12 residues. Peripheral blood and lesional scalp punch biopsies were taken from alopecia areata patients. Following RNA extraction, reverse transcription yielded cDNA that acted as the sequencing template. TCRdb's copy holds only in-frame clones and misses some; the assay was immunoSEQ multiplex PCR. The sample consists of approximately 66,000 clones, roughly three fifths of them appearing once.

This specimen was CD8+ T cells sorted from blood, taken at week 0. The source of this sequence is a human donor with alopecia areata. V is TRBV25-1 and J is TRBJ2-1; possibly TRBD2 for D (6 bases). The CDR3 DNA sequence: TGTGCCAGCAGCGCGGGATACAATGAGCAGTTCTTC. This codes for CASSAGYNEQFF.